This record concerns one T cell receptor (beta chain) sequence. Profiled with immunoSEQ multiplex PCR; TCRdb holds only in-frame clones, not every one. The sample lists fewer than 450,000 clones; nearly 90% were seen once. This sample is drawn from a study of blood T cell repertoires in COVID-19. Study at large: There were acute and convalescent COVID-19 samples, and they came from the United States, Italy and Spain. From T cells, B-cell-depleted T cells, or PBMCs came the material, which was cDNA or gDNA.

CDR3 length: 15 amino acids. J was trimmed by 6 bases and V by 5 bases; bases with no gene match: 9. The germline V gene encodes CDR1 MDHEN and CDR2 SYDVKM. Assignments of participants to cohorts depended upon their own reported clinical history. V is TRBV28 and J is TRBJ1-4; 7 bases match TRBD1. The specimen sequenced was PBMCs or T cells enriched from blood (not recorded which). This TCR derives from a middle-aged woman with acute COVID-19. CDR3 nucleotides: TGTGCCAGCAGTGACCCGACAGGGTGGGATGAAAAACTGTTTTTT. Its protein is CASSDPTGWDEKLFF.